The 5 T cell receptor beta chains in this list originate from one sample, sequenced in a study of OX40 agonist ivuxolimab in advanced cancers. Profiling relied on immunoSEQ multiplex PCR, and the TCRdb table lists in-frame clones only, not all of them. The sample shows 35,000 to 50,000 clones, 75% to 90% of them seen only once. Sequenced material: CD4+ or CD8+ T cells sorted from blood, taken in a trial of the OX40 agonist ivuxolimab. Receptor source: an adult with an advanced solid tumor such as melanoma, head and neck, liver or kidney cancer.

V and J are TRBV30 and TRBJ2-2; D unresolved. Germline loops: CDR1 GTSNPN, CDR2 SVGIG (reference sequence). The CDR3 has 13 amino acids. The V end was cut by 3 bases, the J end by 3 bases, with 8 bases between. The CDR3 region has the DNA TGTGCCTGGAGAGGTGGTTACACCGGGGAGCTGTTTTTT. This translates into CAWRGGYTGELFF.

The CDR3 DNA reads as TGTGCCAGCAGCTTCCGCTACAATGAGCAGTTCTTC. Translating gives CASSFRYNEQFF. The rearrangement joins TRBV5-6 to TRBJ2-1; D is undetermined. The CDR3 spans 12 residues. Trimming stripped 2 bases from V and 3 bases from J, with 3 bases between. Germline V gives CDR1 SGHDT, CDR2 YYEEEE.

The rearrangement joins TRBV27 to TRBJ2-3; TRBD2 matches at 11 bases. V gave up 3 bases and J gave up 4 bases; unmatched junction bases: 3. The CDR3 loop spans 15 amino acids. Germline V CDR1 and CDR2: MNHEY, SMNVEV (reference sequence). Here the CDR3 DNA reads TGTGCCAGCAGTTTTAGCGGGAGGGAGGCAGATACGCAGTATTTT. This codes for CASSFSGREADTQYF.

The gene calls are TRBV7-3 and TRBJ2-1, with 10 bases identical to TRBD2. V shed 2 bases and J 3 bases; nucleotides not matched to a gene: 1. The CDR3 is 15 amino acids. Germline values: CDR1 SGHTA, CDR2 FQGTGA. The CDR3 spells CASSLGTSDYNEQFF. The CDR3 DNA reads TGTGCCAGCAGCTTAGGGACTAGCGACTACAATGAGCAGTTCTTC.

The V gene is TRBV2, the J gene TRBJ2-7; D is ambiguous. The ends were cut back, 7 bases at V and 3 bases at J, with 16 bases in the middle. Germline V gene data show CDR1 as SNHLY and CDR2 as FYNNEI. The CDR3 loop spans 14 amino acids. CDR3 region: CASNSGPAFYEQYF. The CDR3 region has the DNA TGTGCCAGCAATTCAGGACCTGCCTTCTACGAGCAGTACTTC.